This TCR beta chain is drawn from a study of PD-1 blockade in mismatch repair-deficient tumors. Study-level points and caveats: After pembrolizumab, tumor-resident clones rose rapidly, then generally contracted before radiologic responses.

V lost 3 bases and J 6 bases, leaving 11 bases between the germline ends. The CDR3 has 13 residues. Germline values: CDR1 LGHNA, CDR2 YSLEER. With respect to this clone: The antigen is not known.

Only in-frame clones appear in the TCRdb table, and some are missing; sequencing was by immunoSEQ multiplex PCR. This table has 120,000 or so clones, around 83% appearing once. Three pembrolizumab responders had their TCRs sequenced. The TCR was taken from an adult with mismatch repair-deficient cancer. The source was peripheral blood, collected 44 weeks after starting pembrolizumab. This chain links TRBV4-3 with TRBJ1-1, with D maybe TRBD1 (5 bases). The CDR3 sequence: CASSHKGGAEAFF. CDR3 bases: TGCGCCAGCAGCCACAAAGGAGGGGCTGAAGCTTTCTTT.